The clone carrying this TCR beta chain came up once. J gave up 5 bases and V 2 bases, and 1 base lay outside the gene matches. CDR1 WNHNN and CDR2 SYGVQD come from the germline V gene (reference sequence). CDR3 length: 14 residues. These data are taken from a study of shared clonotypes between healthy human individuals. Whole-study context: Per-donor plates numbered three CD4 naive, three CD4 memory, two CD8 naive and one CD8 memory.

Splitting of CD4+ cells produced CD45RA+ naive and CD45RA-negative memory subsets. Deep was the level at which the assay was run. For each subset, genomic DNA was distributed in equal portions over several immunoSEQ plates. Measured with immunoSEQ multiplex PCR; TCRdb has only the in-frame clones, and not every one. The data hold about 2.4 million clones, with 80% to 95% observed a single time. The TCR was taken from a man between 18 and 29 years old in good health. Some clones in this sample may be carry-over from other donors' samples. The rearrangement joins TRBV10-1 to TRBJ2-3; 10 bases align to TRBD2. The sequenced sample consisted of naive CD4+ T cells from PBMCs. As for subset: CD45RA+ positively selected. The CDR3 DNA reads TGCGCCAGCAGTGAGGCTAGCGGGAGAGATACGCAGTATTTT. Residues: CASSEASGRDTQYF.